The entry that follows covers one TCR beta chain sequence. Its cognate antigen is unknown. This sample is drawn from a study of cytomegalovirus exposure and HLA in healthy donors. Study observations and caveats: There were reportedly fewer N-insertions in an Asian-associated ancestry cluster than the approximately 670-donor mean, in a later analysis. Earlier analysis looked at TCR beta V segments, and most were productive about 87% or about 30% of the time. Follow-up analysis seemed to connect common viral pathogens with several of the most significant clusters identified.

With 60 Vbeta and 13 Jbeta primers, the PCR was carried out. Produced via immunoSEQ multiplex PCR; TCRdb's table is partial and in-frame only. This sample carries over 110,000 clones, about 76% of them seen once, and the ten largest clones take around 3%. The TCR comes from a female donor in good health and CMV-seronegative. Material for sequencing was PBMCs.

CDR3 coding DNA: TGTGCCAGCAGCTTGTATTCAGGGAATGGTCAGCCCCAGCATTTT. Its translation is CASSLYSGNGQPQHF. The rearrangement links TRBV5-5 to TRBJ1-5, with a tentative D call TRBD1 (5 bases). CDR3 length: 15 residues. Deletions cut 1 base from V and 6 bases from J, with 14 bases between. The germline V gene has CDR1 SGHKS and CDR2 YYEKEE (reference sequence).